This record covers a single T cell receptor (beta chain). Everyone who took part was roughly 18 to 89 years old, and they came from 20 to 25 US areas. Participants reported their clinical history, and cohort assignment relied on those reports. The sample is drawn from a study of blood T cell repertoires in COVID-19. The CDR3 covers 15 residues. V shed 6 bases and J 5 bases; nucleotides not matched to a gene: 11. Germline V CDR1 and CDR2: MDHEN, SYDVKM. In the authors' methods: For nucleated cells, counts were estimated from reference gene primer amplification. Profiled with immunoSEQ multiplex PCR; TCRdb holds only in-frame clones, not every one. V, J and clone size are those of that table, while D and trimming were read from the DNA. The repertoire has roughly 380,000 clones, more than 85% of them found once; the top ten carry approximately 3.1%.

This sequence originates from a young woman who had recovered from COVID-19. The sequencing sample was made of PBMCs or T cells enriched from blood (not recorded which). The rearrangement uses TRBV28 and TRBJ2-7, with TRBD1 identical over 9 bases. The CDR3 bases are TGTGCCAGCAGGCTCCGGGACAGGGTTGGTAACGAGCAGTACTTC. It specifies CASRLRDRVGNEQYF.